These 8 T cell receptor beta chains were sequenced from one sample in a study of T-cell reconstitution after alpha-beta-depleted transplantation in children (dated by TCRdb to the mid-2010s). The method behind the library was PCR. The reads were generated on an Illumina HiSeq 2500. TCR libraries were prepared with molecular barcoding, using unique molecular identifiers to normalize TCRbeta repertoire quantification. The public reads were quality trimmed at Q25 with fastp and then assembled into clones with MiXCR by TCRdb, keeping productive beta chains. Every entry covers one CDR3 protein and lists the most common genes and DNA from its rows. The sample contains 700,000 to 850,000 distinct CDR3 sequences, under 20% of them found a single time. The biggest ten clones account for around 5.3% of the sample. What this sample's treatment or condition label stands for: allogeneic hematopoietic cell transplantation with graft depleted of TCRalphabeta T cells and CD19 B cells.

Specimen: PBMCs, mostly from graft donor cells, collected 360 days after TCRalphabeta/CD19-depleted stem cell transplant. These receptors came from a male patient aged 10 to 17 who had a stem cell transplant for acute lymphoblastic leukemia, so the T cells may come from the graft donor.

The genes are TRBV10-3 and TRBJ1-5; no reliable D call. Trimming left V 4 bases short and J 1 base short, with 8 bases between. CDR1 and CDR2 from the germline V gene are ENHRY and SYGVKD. CDR3 length: 14 residues. DNA of the CDR3: TGTGCCATCAGTGTCGGGGTGAGCAATCAGCCCCAGCATTTT. Residues: CAISVGVSNQPQHF.

This clonotype was detected a few times. The chain couples TRBV27 to TRBJ2-6, with 8 bases identical to TRBD1. The length of the CDR3 is 16 residues. V gave up 6 bases and J gave up 0 bases; unmatched junction bases: 4. Germline CDR1 MNHEY, CDR2 SMNVEV (reference sequence). The CDR3 bases are TGTGCCAGCAGGGGGCAGGGGGCCTCTGGGGCCAACGTCCTGACTTTC. It codes for CASRGQGASGANVLTF.

This chain links TRBV7-9 with TRBJ2-2, with a weak D call TRBD2 (6 bases). This CDR3 has 16 amino acids. The V end was cut by 4 bases, the J end by 6 bases, with 18 bases between. The germline CDR1 and CDR2 sequences are SEHNR and FQNEAQ (reference sequence). The DNA of the CDR3 is TGTGCCAGCAGCTCTCAGCTTGGAGGGGCCCCCGGGGAGCTGTTTTTT. Encoded protein: CASSSQLGGAPGELFF.

This clonotype appeared a few times. This chain links TRBV5-1 with TRBJ2-1; TRBD2 matches 12 bases. In germline, CDR1 is SGHRS, CDR2 YFSETQ. The CDR3 is 15 residues long. V dropped 3 bases and J dropped 10; count of bases not matched to a gene: 8. As DNA, the CDR3 is TGCGCCAGCAGCTCGAAAATGGGACTAGCGGGCGAGCAGTTCTTC. Translation: CASSSKMGLAGEQFF.

In its sample, this clonotype was seen a few times. The chain links TRBV7-3 to TRBJ2-7, with TRBD1 matching 8 bases. Per germline, CDR1 SGHTA and CDR2 FQGTGA. Trimming took 5 bases from V and 5 from J; bases not matched to a gene: 8. This CDR3 has 14 amino acids. The CDR3 bases are TGTGCCAGCAGCCCTGGGGACAGGTACGACGAGCAGTACTTC. Its protein product is CASSPGDRYDEQYF.

The chain employs TRBV5-1 and TRBJ2-6; 8 nucleotides line up with TRBD1. The CDR3 has 17 amino acids. The germline V gene encodes CDR1 SGHRS and CDR2 YFSETQ. The J segment lost 1 base and the V segment lost 5 bases, leaving 8 bases of the junction unmatched. CDR3 in DNA: TGCGCCAGCAGACCAATCACAGGGGGGTCTGGGGCCAACGTCCTGACTTTC. This sequence encodes CASRPITGGSGANVLTF.

The rearrangement joins TRBV7-9 to TRBJ2-7, with unresolved D. This CDR3 comprises 14 residues. CDR1 and CDR2 from the germline V gene are SEHNR and FQNEAQ (reference sequence). V was trimmed by 5 bases and J by 4 bases, leaving 15 bases between them. The CDR3 nucleotides read TGTGCCAGCAGCCCAAACCTCGACGGTTACGAGCAGTACTTC. It codes for CASSPNLDGYEQYF.

The chain joins TRBV5-1 to TRBJ2-2; 10 positions agree with TRBD2. The CDR3 is 16 amino acids. J was trimmed by 5 bases and V by 0 bases; bases with no gene match: 4. Germline lookup yields CDR1 SGHRS and CDR2 YFSETQ. The CDR3 coding sequence is TGCGCCAGCAGCTTGGAGGCTAGCGGGAGAACCGGGGAGCTGTTTTTT. Its translation is CASSLEASGRTGELFF.